What follows describes a single TCR beta chain. The antigen remains unidentified. Newly diagnosed hyperthyroidism, duration under 2 months, in patients aged 18 to 65. A patient was excluded if there was uncontrolled infection, other autoimmune disease, pregnancy or lactation. These data come from a study of T cells in Graves' hyperthyroidism and ophthalmopathy. Whole-study results and caveats: Median prediction lead before ophthalmopathy onset was 6.5 months with the model. Most clonotypes expanded in thyroid above 0.001 were likewise present in blood.

RNA transcripts provided the source from which TCR beta CDR3 regions were amplified. The HTBI primer set drove a first-round RT-PCR of the TCR CDR3. MiXCR, applied by TCRdb to the multiplex PCR reads, yields one record per CDR3 protein. The table shows some 500,000 distinct CDR3 sequences, with approximately 15% occurring only once. The CDR3 length is 16 residues. V gave up 8 bases and J gave up 8 bases, with 24 bases separating them. Germline V gives CDR1 MNHEY, CDR2 SMNVEV (reference sequence). Sequencing was performed on blood. This TCR derives from a woman under 30 with Graves' hyperthyroidism. This sequence joins TRBV27 and TRBJ1-4; tentative D call: TRBD1 (6 bases). CDR3 coding DNA: TGTGCCAGCGGTCACCCACGGGACATTGTCAGGGAAAAACTGTTTTTT. Protein sequence: CASGHPRDIVREKLFF.